This entry describes one T cell receptor beta chain. What it binds is not known. Data came from immunoSEQ multiplex PCR; TCRdb stores just in-frame clones and leaves some out. Altogether more than 10,000 clones are present, under 85% being singletons, with the ten largest covering about 5.8%. The source of the sample is a study of chemoradiotherapy in HPV16-positive cancers. Study information: Candidate HPV-specific clones and shared TCR motifs came from a couple of HPV16-positive patients.

Study-wide results and caveats: HPV-specific T cells were functionally defined from only two HPV16-positive patients. Candidate HPV-specific clones and E7-related TCR motifs grew in tumor during treatment.

Germline CDR1 SGHTA, CDR2 FQGNSA. The CDR3 totals 15 residues. J was trimmed by 5 bases and V by 2 bases; bases with no gene match: 6. The receptor comes from a human donor with HPV-associated anogenital cancer. The sample consisted of blood, taken from a patient who underwent chemoradiotherapy. The chain links TRBV7-2 to TRBJ2-7, with 10 bases aligning to TRBD2. The CDR3: CASSLMLAGGNEQYF. CDR3 nucleotides: TGTGCCAGCAGCTTAATGTTAGCGGGGGGAAACGAGCAGTACTTC. The full variable domain, in which reference TRBV7-2 and TRBJ2-7 provide the parts outside the CDR3, is GAGVSQSPSNKVTEKGKDVELRCDPISGHTALYWYRQSLGQGLEFLIYFQGNSAPDKSGLPSDRFSAERTGGSVSTLTIQRTQQEDSAVYLCASSLMLAGGNEQYFGPGTRLTVT.